The present T cell receptor beta chain was sequenced within a study of shared clonotypes between healthy human individuals. Worth noting for this clone: Its cognate antigen is unknown.

There are 14 residues in the CDR3. Germline V gives CDR1 LNHNV, CDR2 YYDKDF (reference sequence). Germline trimming cut 6 bases from V and 7 bases from J; bases unmatched to any gene: 8. Broader study findings: Estimated richness was generally greater in naive than memory subsets. Around 4.7% was the fraction of naive CD4 clonotypes found shared across four donors.

Evenly divided among several immunoSEQ plates was the genomic DNA of each subset. Assay: immunoSEQ multiplex PCR; the TCRdb copy retains only in-frame clones and omits some. The sample includes 2 million to 2.5 million clones, roughly 90% of them seen just once. The V and J genes are TRBV15 and TRBJ2-1; 8 nucleotides line up with TRBD2. This receptor was obtained from a young man in good health. Some clones in this sample may be carry-over from other donors' samples. The sequenced material came from naive CD4+ T cells from PBMCs. Subset described: CD45RA+ positively selected. The CDR3 here is CATRPSGSSNEQFF. The DNA for the CDR3 is TGTGCCACCAGACCGAGCGGGAGTAGTAATGAGCAGTTCTTC.